The TCR beta chain under discussion was sequenced for a study of chemoradiotherapy in HPV16-positive cancers. The protocol was immunoSEQ multiplex PCR, while the TCRdb copy is restricted to in-frame clones and leaves out a portion. The sample has 7,000 to 7,500 clones, 75% to 90% seen once. Findings and caveats of the study: Candidate HPV-specific clones and E7-related TCR motifs grew in tumor during treatment. In HPV16-positive patients, HPV-responsive T-cell expansion tracked better recurrence-free survival.

Details on this clone: What it binds is unknown.

The CDR3 covers 15 residues. Trimming stripped 0 bases from V and 2 bases from J, with 9 bases between. The V gene's germline CDR1 is SGDLS and CDR2 YYNGEE. J is TRBJ2-1 and V is TRBV9; possible D gene TRBD2, 6 bases. The clonotype originates from a human donor with HPV-associated anogenital cancer. This sample comprised tumor tissue, obtained from a patient who underwent chemoradiotherapy. The CDR3 coding sequence is TGTGCCAGCAGCGTAGAGTCGGGAGCCTACAATGAGCAGTTCTTC. It encodes CASSVESGAYNEQFF.